Listed below are T cell receptor beta chains from one sample, sequenced in a study of T cell responses to AZD1222 COVID-19 vaccine. TCRdb keeps only in-frame clones here, not all; method: immunoSEQ multiplex PCR. Of approximately 140,000 clones in the sample, more than 80% were seen once. The sample here was peripheral blood, taken 28 days after the second AZD1222 dose. The receptors derive from an adult who received the AZD1222 COVID-19 vaccine. Both conserved end residues are trimmed from each CDR3. Each record gives: V gene, J gene, CDR3 protein.

>TRBV15|TRBJ1-1
ATRRVGGDTEAF
>TRBV29-1|TRBJ2-4
SVRGGGPHIQY
>TRBV5-1|TRBJ1-2
ASSGGTGGNYGYT
>TRBV3-1/TRBV3-2|TRBJ1-2
ASSTVRTSNYGYT
>TRBV6-5|TRBJ1-2
ASSYEGRAGGYT
>TRBV27|TRBJ1-4
ASRPQGLGNEKLF
>TRBV24-1|TRBJ2-1
ATSDTGGSYNEQF
>TRBV11-2|TRBJ2-2
ASSLYGTDNTGELF
>TRBV28|TRBJ1-2
ASSPLMAETGGNYGYT
>TRBV3-1/TRBV3-2|TRBJ2-7
ASSLSQGQGLVKQY
>TRBV18|TRBJ1-5
ASSLKGNDQPQH
>TRBV11-2|TRBJ2-5
ASSLLAGSQQETQY
>TRBV15|TRBJ2-3
ATSQLAGTDTQY
>TRBV6-5|TRBJ2-7
ASSPGTSPSYEQY
>TRBV6-2/TRBV6-3|TRBJ1-5
ASGPGGLGNQPQH
>TRBV19|TRBJ1-6
ASSTALGTVNSPLH
>TRBV15|TRBJ2-7
ATSRPGGRSAYEQY
>TRBV6-4|TRBJ1-2
ASSETWGDYGYT
>TRBV30|TRBJ2-5
AWSTPVGLAETQY
>TRBV27|TRBJ1-1
ASRFRRGRDTEAF
>TRBV7-9|TRBJ1-4
ASSSDYSGTGVEKLF
>TRBV10-1|TRBJ2-7
ASREYRSSYEQY
>TRBV27|TRBJ2-1
ASRPGGTASNNEQF
>TRBV6-1|TRBJ1-1
ASSEGWGQRNTEAF
>TRBV18|TRBJ2-7
ASSPPNVGHEQY
>TRBV14|TRBJ2-2
ASSLLGGGTGELF
>TRBV28|TRBJ2-5
ASSLEGPETQY
>TRBV7-9|TRBJ1-1
ASTETAALYEAF
>TRBV9|TRBJ2-3
ASSVVPGETSTDTQY
>TRBV7-6|TRBJ2-2
ASSLEYRGSNTGELF
>TRBV5-1|TRBJ1-1
ASSLTGSNEAF
>TRBV9|TRBJ1-1
ASSGGRNTEAF
>TRBV7-9|TRBJ2-7
ASSSVLDRDYEQY
>TRBV12-3/TRBV12-4|TRBJ2-3
ASSFLDTDTQY
>TRBV5-1|TRBJ2-1
ASSLAWPNNEQF